The 23 T cell receptor beta chains below all came from one sample that was sequenced in a study of blood T cells in healthy people across ages. Next came a second PCR, run for about 6 to 12 cycles, which used a sample-barcoded 5' primer along with a J-beta primer mix. TCRdb re-called the 5' RACE reads through MiXCR, storing one row per CDR3 protein. The sample lists fewer than 900,000 distinct CDR3 sequences, roughly 50% occurring once. Source material: blood. The receptors were gathered from a woman aged 60-75 years in good health.

The gene calls are TRBV20-1 and TRBJ2-1; 8 positions match TRBD2. The CDR3 contains 17 residues. The germline V gene has CDR1 DFQATT and CDR2 SNEGSKA (reference sequence). With 0 bases clipped from V and 4 bases from J, the junction kept 11 bases outside the gene matches. The CDR3 nucleotides read TGCAGTGCTAGAGATCTTGACGGGAGGGCTTCGTACAATGAGCAGTTCTTC. As protein: CSARDLDGRASYNEQFF.

In the case of this clonotype: The junction does not match germline at one end; this may be a read error. The chain couples TRBV5-1 to TRBJ1-6, with TRBD1 matching over 7 bases. CDR1 and CDR2 (germline): SGHRS, YFSETQ. The CDR3 length is 14 residues. The CDR3 DNA sequence: TGTGCCAGCAGCTTGGGACAGCGAAATTCACCCCTCCACTTT. This codes for CASSLGQRNSPLHF.

The CDR3 nucleotides read TGTGCCAGCAGCCAAGATCAATTAGGGGGCTATGGCTACACCTTC. Translation: CASSQDQLGGYGYTF. The chain carries TRBV4-2 and TRBJ1-2; tentative D call: TRBD1 (6 bases). Trimming removed 0 bases from V and 4 bases from J, with 12 bases in between. The CDR3 is made up of 15 amino acids. Germline-derived CDR1 and CDR2 are LGHNA and YNFKEQ.

The table lists this clonotype with a count of one. The chain carries TRBV5-1 and TRBJ2-3, with TRBD1 identical over 9 bases. Germline CDR1 is SGHRS and CDR2 is YFSETQ. This CDR3 is built from 14 residues. The V gene end was trimmed by 3 bases and the J gene end by 6 bases; junction bases not matched to a gene: 5. The DNA of the CDR3 is TGCGCCAGCAGCTGGACAGGGGATGAGGATACGCAGTATTTT. It codes for CASSWTGDEDTQYF.

V usage is TRBV24-1 and J usage is TRBJ2-5; TRBD2 aligns across 9 bases. J lost 0 bases, V lost 0 bases, and 1 base had no gene match. The CDR3 is 16 amino acids. CDR1 is KGHDR, CDR2 SFDVKD, per germline. CDR3 in amino acids: CATSDLTSGYQETQYF. The CDR3 nucleotides read TGTGCCACCAGTGATTTGACTAGCGGGTACCAAGAGACCCAGTACTTC.

This clonotype occurred once. The V call is TRBV4-2, the J call TRBJ2-3; the match to TRBD1 covers 8 bases. In germline, CDR1 is LGHNA, CDR2 YNFKEQ. There are 17 residues in the CDR3. J lost 1 base, V lost 4 bases, and 10 bases had no gene match. This CDR3 is CASSRTTQGAGTDTQYF. DNA for the CDR3: TGTGCCAGCAGCCGAACGACGCAGGGGGCAGGCACAGATACGCAGTATTTT.

J is TRBJ2-5 and V is TRBV4-3, with a tentative D call TRBD1 (5 bases). The CDR3 totals 16 residues. Trimming pared 0 bases from V and 4 bases from J, leaving 15 bases between. The germline V gene encodes CDR1 LGHNA and CDR2 YSLEER. CDR3 DNA: TGCGCCAGCAGCCAAGATACTCGGTTAAGGGGAGAGACCCAGTACTTC. Translation gives CASSQDTRLRGETQYF.

As to this clonotype: A junction end diverges from the germline sequence, so it may reflect a read error. The chain has TRBV5-1 and TRBJ2-7; D is undetermined. The CDR3 has 14 residues. CDR1 and CDR2 from the germline V gene are SGHRS and YFSETQ. This chain's CDR3 is CASSLAGASDEQYF. In DNA, the CDR3 is TGCGCCAGCAGCTTGGCTGGAGCCTCCGACGAGCAGTACTTC.

This clonotype was recorded at least ten times. The chain carries TRBV7-3 and TRBJ2-1; weak D call: TRBD2 (5 bases). V lost 2 bases and J 6 bases, leaving 11 bases between the germline ends. CDR3 length equals 14 residues. CDR1 is SGHTA and CDR2 is FQGTGA in the germline V gene. The CDR3 sequence is CASSLEGWVNEQFF. Here the CDR3 DNA reads TGTGCCAGCAGCTTAGAGGGTTGGGTCAATGAGCAGTTCTTC.

This clonotype came up a few times. The chain has TRBV29-1 and TRBJ1-2; 9 bases fit TRBD1. V lost 4 bases to trimming and J lost 7 bases; unmatched junction nucleotides: 7. The germline gives CDR1 SQVTM, CDR2 ANQGSEA. This CDR3 contains 13 residues. The CDR3 nucleotides are TGCAGCGTTGCCTGGGACAGGGCATCTGGCTACACCTTC. Translation: CSVAWDRASGYTF.

The DNA of the CDR3 is TGCAGTGCTGGCGGGGACGGCACATCCTACGAGCAGTACTTC. This sequence encodes CSAGGDGTSYEQYF. The chain couples TRBV20-1 to TRBJ2-7, with a possible D match to TRBD2 (6 bases). CDR3 size: 14 residues. Per germline, CDR1 DFQATT and CDR2 SNEGSKA (reference sequence). Trimming stripped 5 bases from V and 1 base from J, with 15 bases between.

V usage is TRBV20-1 and J usage is TRBJ2-5; 12 bases are shared with TRBD2. Germline V gene lookup returns CDR1 DFQATT and CDR2 SNEGSKA (reference sequence). V was pared by 4 bases and J by 11 bases, with 11 bases of the junction left unmatched. This CDR3 region has 14 residues. The CDR3 sequence: CSATSSSSGGEQYF. The CDR3 DNA reads as TGCAGTGCTACTTCCTCCTCTAGCGGGGGGGAGCAGTACTTC.

Many counts were recorded for this clonotype. This sequence joins TRBV5-6 and TRBJ2-5; 9 bases agree with TRBD2. After removal of 2 bases from V and 2 bases from J, the junction contained 16 bases not matched to a gene. The CDR3 runs to 19 residues. The V gene's germline CDR1 is SGHDT and CDR2 YYEEEE. The CDR3 protein is CASSFPDSGSGSGQETQYF. CDR3 bases: TGTGCCAGCAGCTTCCCCGACAGTGGTAGCGGGAGTGGTCAAGAGACCCAGTACTTC.

V gene TRBV2 combines with J gene TRBJ2-1, with 8 bases aligning to TRBD2. The CDR3 loop spans 15 amino acids. The trim removed 0 bases at V and 4 bases at J, leaving 2 bases unmatched. The germline CDR1 and CDR2 sequences are SNHLY and FYNNEI. As DNA, the CDR3 is TGTGCCAGCAGTGAAGCGAGCGGGAGTTACAATGAGCAGTTCTTC. Its protein product is CASSEASGSYNEQFF. Combining the CDR3 with reference TRBV2 and TRBJ2-1 gives the whole variable domain EPEVTQTPSHQVTQMGQEVILRCVPISNHLYFYWYRQILGQKVEFLVSFYNNEISEKSEIFDDQFSVERPDGSNFTLKIRSTKLEDSAMYFCASSEASGSYNEQFFGPGTRLTVL.

The chain is built from TRBV29-1 and TRBJ2-1, with TRBD2 matching 9 bases. With the DNA end fitting TRBJ2-7 better, the J assignment may be wrong. This CDR3 region has 12 residues. Germline V gene sequence: CDR1 SQVTM, CDR2 ANQGSEA. In DNA form, the CDR3 reads TGCAGCGTGGTTATAGCGGGAGACGAGCAGTACTTC. Amino acid sequence: CSVVIAGDEQYF.

The rearrangement joins TRBV25-1 to TRBJ1-6; D remains ambiguous. The V end was cut by 2 bases, the J end by 8 bases, with 13 bases between. The CDR3 contains 15 residues. Germline-derived CDR1 and CDR2 are MGHDK and SYGVNS. This CDR3 reads CASSEGSWRYSPLHF. Written as DNA, the CDR3 is TGTGCCAGCAGTGAAGGTTCCTGGCGGTATTCACCCCTCCACTTT.

This clonotype was seen just once. The V and J genes are TRBV25-1 and TRBJ2-7; perhaps TRBD1 as D (6 bases). The germline V gene has CDR1 MGHDK and CDR2 SYGVNS. The V end was cut by 3 bases, the J end by 4 bases, with 16 bases between. This CDR3 has 15 residues. The CDR3 DNA is TGTGCCAGCAGTGATCGCCACGACAGGTTTTACGAGCAGTACTTC. This gives the protein CASSDRHDRFYEQYF.

The V and J genes are TRBV20-1 and TRBJ2-7, with D unclear. Germline V gene data show CDR1 as DFQATT and CDR2 as SNEGSKA (reference sequence). V was cut by 3 bases and J by 4 bases, with 7 bases left in between. The CDR3 consists of 11 residues. The CDR3 sequence is CSASSQYEQYF. The CDR3 nucleotides read TGCAGTGCTAGCTCACAATACGAGCAGTACTTC.

This rearrangement joins TRBV7-9 to TRBJ2-5; 7 nucleotides agree with TRBD2. The DNA end lines up better with TRBJ2-7; the J call may be wrong. The CDR3 spans 16 residues. CDR1 is SEHNR, CDR2 FQNEAQ, per germline (reference sequence). The CDR3 sequence: CASSFLGTGGSYEQYF. The CDR3 nucleotides are TGTGCCAGCAGCTTCTTGGGGACGGGGGGATCCTACGAGCAGTACTTC.

The chain has TRBV6-2 or TRBV6-3 and TRBJ2-3; 10 bases map to TRBD2. The germline V gene encodes CDR1 MNHEY and CDR2 SVGEGT. V was pared by 6 bases and J by 0 bases, with 12 bases of the junction left unmatched. The CDR3 runs 18 residues. In nucleotides, the CDR3 is TGTGCCAGCAGCCCCTTTAGCGGGAGGTTTACTAGCACAGATACGCAGTATTTT. Translation: CASSPFSGRFTSTDTQYF.

The sample holds many counts of this clonotype. V and J are TRBV29-1 and TRBJ2-7; D perhaps matches TRBD2 (6 bases). Germline V CDR1 and CDR2: SQVTM, ANQGSEA. V lost 3 bases, J lost 7 bases, and 13 bases lay in between. The CDR3 has 12 amino acids. CDR3 protein: CSVDRGVGEQYF. In DNA form, the CDR3 reads TGCAGCGTTGATCGCGGGGTAGGAGAGCAGTACTTC.

The J gene is TRBJ2-2, the V gene TRBV6-6; D unclear. Germline-derived CDR1 and CDR2 are MNHNY and SVGAGI (reference sequence). The CDR3 is made up of 14 amino acids. Trimming removed 3 bases at V and 7 bases at J, with 12 bases between. This chain's CDR3 is CASSYVTTGGELFF. CDR3 nucleotide sequence: TGTGCCAGCAGTTATGTTACAACTGGCGGGGAGCTGTTTTTT.

CDR3 residues: CASRLVSDTQYF. CDR3 sequence (DNA): TGTGCCAGCAGACTAGTCTCAGATACGCAGTATTTT. V usage is TRBV2 and J usage is TRBJ2-3, with a tentative D call TRBD2 (5 bases). The CDR3 length is 12 residues. Germline CDR1 and CDR2: SNHLY and FYNNEI. Trimming pared 6 bases from V and 4 bases from J, leaving 8 bases between.